These T cell receptor beta chains were read from a single sample in a study of blood T cell repertoires in COVID-19. Only in-frame clones appear in the TCRdb table, and some are missing; sequencing was by immunoSEQ multiplex PCR. The data contain approximately 68,000 clones, approximately 80% of them singletons. The sample comprised peripheral blood. The source of these receptors is a woman aged 60-70 years with acute or convalescent COVID-19. The CDR3 runs from the conserved cysteine through the conserved F or W.

TRBJ2-3	TRBV2	CASSETGQLTDTQYF
TRBJ1-3	TRBV9	CASRQDSGNTIYF
TRBJ2-1	TRBV10-2	CASSESERAEQFF
TRBJ1-4	TRBV10-3	CASTDTSTNEKLFF
TRBJ1-1	TRBV5-1	CASSFSQGGGGPEAFF
TRBJ1-2	TRBV2	CASRDIFTYGYTF
TRBJ1-2	TRBV7-9	CASSPQGVNYGYTF
TRBJ2-1	TRBV5-1	CASSLVPQGARDNEQFF
TRBJ1-2	TRBV7-2	CASSLVLQESRGYTF
TRBJ1-2	TRBV21-1	CASSKASTGNYGYTF
TRBJ2-3	TRBV6-5	CAGDGGGRTDTQYF
TRBJ1-1	TRBV5-1	CASSTRQGANTEAFF
TRBJ1-2	TRBV18	CASSPPAGRWGYTF
TRBJ1-2	TRBV4-1	CASSQPPGQGNYGYTF
TRBJ2-1	TRBV24-1	CATSWASGLYNEQFF
TRBJ2-1	TRBV2	CASSEGSLNNEQFF
TRBJ1-4	TRBV19	CATMDRGDEKLFF
TRBJ1-5	TRBV18	CASSSDQGLSNQPQHF
TRBJ2-2	TRBV2	CAIRTGVLTGELFF
TRBJ1-4	TRBV6-6	CASSYSSGEKLFF
TRBJ1-5	TRBV6-5	CASSYIDQPQHF
TRBJ1-2	TRBV30	CAWTSTGWDYGYTF
TRBJ2-2	TRBV7-9	CATLGVLNTGELFF
TRBJ1-2	TRBV11-2	CASSLEFGYGYTF
TRBJ2-3	TRBV5-6	CASSRPGLAGASDTQYF